This T cell receptor (beta chain) was observed in a study of T cell responses to AZD1222 COVID-19 vaccine (dated by TCRdb to about 2021). About the investigation overall: AZD1222 recipients with second doses at about 4 weeks or about 12 weeks were pooled, because spike-specific TCR depth and breadth did not differ between schedules. Trial participants were enrolled into age subgroups of 18-55, 56-69 and 70-plus years, which contained around 150, 29 and 61 TCR-sequenced participants, respectively. A total of 233 trial participants underwent TCR sequencing, of whom 207 received two doses of AZD1222 and 26 received two doses of the MenACWY control vaccine.

Per the publication, the time point label means: baseline before first vaccination. Vaccinee samples came from UK trials COV001 and COV002, including a single-blind randomized controlled phase 2/3 trial of AZD1222 (ChAdOx1 nCoV-19) in healthy adults. For TCRbeta chain sequencing, PBMC samples from trial participants were taken at day 0 and at day 28 after the second dose. Results and caveats for the whole study, not just this receptor: Participants were mostly white British, with more females than males. The authors suggested clonal diversity may have been underestimated. After two AZD1222 doses, both the breadth and the depth of spike-specific TCRs were significantly higher than at day 0 and than in MenACWY recipients. Reportedly, close to half of the unique spike-specific TCRs recognized epitopes lying outside the regions that are mutated in the B.1.351 and B.1.1.7 variants. Because no day 14 peak-response samples were available, the repertoires could be characterized only after the peak T cell response. Conclusions about previously exposed vaccinees are limited, since just five to seven AZD1222 recipients were seropositive for SARS-CoV-2 at baseline. In the small 56-69-year group, the increase in depth fell short of significance, most likely because of low power. Vaccine-associated CD4 TCRs spanned the whole spike protein, with dominant responses in regions 160-218 and 743-854.

The CDR3 regions of human TCRbeta chains were analyzed by immunosequencing. The study's processing was this. TCRs in the repertoires were matched against a reference library of SARS-CoV-2-specific TCRs that had been generated with the MIRA antigen-specificity platform. Breadth was defined as the fraction of unique TCRs that were SARS-CoV-2-associated. Depth was defined as the fraction of total T cells that were SARS-CoV-2-associated. Using the MIRA data, each spike-specific TCR was assigned both to the spike region to which the TCR was reactive and to a CD4 or CD8 class. Log10-transformed breadth and depth values were compared by one-way ANOVA with Sidak's multiple comparisons tests. What TCRdb holds here is the immuneACCESS table cut down to in-frame rearrangements. Part of the clones is not present; checked against another copy, under half of the missing clones reflect an unresolved V gene, and the others are unexplained. That table gives V, J and clone size, and the DNA gave D and trimming. Here the sample has about 180,000 clones; around 90% occur a single time. The ten largest make up 0.49% of the sample.

Deletion took 6 bases off V and 2 bases off J, with a span of 16 bases between the germline ends. The CDR3 sequence holds 15 residues, the cysteine and phenylalanine included. The retained sequence is limited to the CDR3, 45 bases, with the frame set at the first base. The germline V gene encodes CDR1 LNHDA and CDR2 SQIVND (reference sequence). Notes on this clone: Its antigen is unknown. Per-nucleotide qualities are absent, and no much larger clonotype sits a single base away.

The clonotype was recovered from an adult in good health. Specimen: peripheral blood, collected on day 0 of AZD1222 vaccination. The rearranged segments are TRBV19 and TRBJ1-1; no D segment can be confidently identified. The CDR3 reads as follows: CASSRPWTENTEAFF. In nucleotides, the sequence is TGTGCCAGTAGCCGACCCTGGACGGAAAACACTGAAGCTTTCTTT. With the portions outside the CDR3 filled from the reference TRBV19 and TRBJ1-1 genes, the complete variable region becomes DGGITQSPKYLFRKEGQNVTLSCEQNLNHDAMYWYRQDPGQGLRLIYYSQIVNDFQKGDIAEGYSVSREKKESFPLTVTSAQKNPTAFYLCASSRPWTENTEAFFGQGTRLTVV.